This T cell receptor beta chain derives from a study of cytomegalovirus exposure and HLA in healthy donors. Findings and caveats of the study: Exclusion applied to some V segments, including TRBV6-2 and TRBV6-3, as they were indistinguishable.

The CDR3 extends over 14 amino acids. Germline trimming cut 4 bases from V and 4 bases from J; bases unmatched to any gene: 3. Germline assignment: CDR1 SGHTA and CDR2 FQGNSA. A word on this clone: What it recognizes is unknown.

Researchers ran the PCR with 60 Vbeta and 13 Jbeta primers. Profiling relied on immunoSEQ multiplex PCR, and the TCRdb table lists in-frame clones only, not all of them. The table has approximately 150,000 clones, roughly 65% seen once; the top ten hold 4.5%. The V gene is TRBV7-2, the J gene TRBJ2-7, with 11 nucleotides matching TRBD2. Sample: PBMCs. This TCR came from a woman younger than 30 in good health and CMV-seropositive. The chain's CDR3 is CASSSRTSGYEQYF. CDR3 bases: TGTGCCAGCAGCTCACGGACTAGCGGGTACGAGCAGTACTTC.